Following are 26 T cell receptor beta chains from one sample sequenced in a study of blood T cell repertoires in COVID-19 (dated by TCRdb to 2020 to 2022). Preparation of the library involved the immunoSEQ multiplex PCR assay. This immuneACCESS table, as held by TCRdb, lists in-frame sequences with V and J called but not all clones. Of the missing ones, under half trace to an unresolved V gene in checked studies; the others have no known cause. Counted in this sample were roughly 90,000 clones; 80% of them appeared once. The ten biggest clones cover 10% of the sample. Sequenced: peripheral blood. The receptors here all came from a woman in her 70s with acute or convalescent COVID-19.

In its sample, this clone was seen once. V and J are TRBV3-1 (or the pseudogene TRBV3-2) and TRBJ2-3; D is unclear. V lost 2 bases, J lost 2 bases, and 11 bases lay in between. This CDR3 has 15 amino acids. Per germline, CDR1 LGHDT and CDR2 YNNKEL (reference sequence). The DNA for the CDR3 is TGTGCCAGCAGCCAATCTTTTTCCCCCACAGATACGCAGTATTTT. Residues: CASSQSFSPTDTQYF.

The rearrangement uses TRBV6-5 and TRBJ1-1; 7 nucleotides align to TRBD1. This CDR3 is built from 15 residues. CDR1 and CDR2 from the germline V gene are MNHEY and SVGAGI. Trimming took 0 bases from V and 4 from J; bases not matched to a gene: 5. The CDR3 bases are TGTGCCAGCAGTTACTCGACAGGGTTTTTCACTGAAGCTTTCTTT. Protein sequence: CASSYSTGFFTEAFF.

As for this clone: Within the sample, other DNA sequences also encode this same CDR3. The chain combines TRBV7-6 with TRBJ1-3; D unclear. Trimming took 1 base from V and 0 from J, leaving 7 bases between them. Germline lookup yields CDR1 SGHVS and CDR2 FNYEAQ. This CDR3 has 15 residues. CDR3 residues: CASSLEPSSGNTIYF. Here the CDR3 DNA reads TGTGCCAGCAGCTTAGAACCTAGCTCTGGAAACACCATATATTTT.

V and J are TRBV29-1 and TRBJ2-7, with D possibly TRBD2 on 5 matching bases. Germline assignment: CDR1 SQVTM and CDR2 ANQGSEA. The CDR3 contains 13 residues. Trimming removed 4 bases at V and 3 bases at J, with 13 bases between. The CDR3 loop is CSVGARGYYEQYF. DNA for the CDR3: TGCAGCGTTGGGGCAAGAGGGTACTACGAGCAGTACTTC.

The gene calls are TRBV25-1 and TRBJ1-5; the D is unclear. The CDR3 totals 16 residues. CDR1 and CDR2 from the germline V gene are MGHDK and SYGVNS. The CDR3 bases are TGTGTAGGGAGGGCCGCCTGCGGGTTAAGCAATCAGCCCCAGCATTTT. Translation: CVGRAACGLSNQPQHF.

The chain couples TRBV5-5 to TRBJ1-1; D perhaps matches TRBD1 (6 bases). V was shortened by 4 bases and J by 2 bases, with 21 bases between the two germline ends. The germline V gene encodes CDR1 SGHKS and CDR2 YYEKEE (reference sequence). CDR3 length: 17 residues. This CDR3 is CASSHPNSGTLNTEAFF. The CDR3 DNA reads TGTGCCAGCAGCCACCCAAACTCCGGGACATTAAACACTGAAGCTTTCTTT. The variable domain in full, with the rest retrieved from reference TRBV5-5 and TRBJ1-1, is DAGVTQSPTHLIKTRGQQVTLRCSPISGHKSVSWYQQVLGQGPQFIFQYYEKEERGRGNFPDRFSARQFPNYSSELNVNALLLGDSALYLCASSHPNSGTLNTEAFFGQGTRLTVV.

The rearrangement links TRBV9 to TRBJ2-1, with 8 positions matching TRBD1. V lost 2 bases and J lost 6; bases outside the gene matches: 4. This CDR3 has 14 residues. The germline V gene encodes CDR1 SGDLS and CDR2 YYNGEE. The chain's CDR3 is CASSVGQVRNEQFF. The DNA for the CDR3 is TGTGCCAGCAGCGTGGGACAGGTCCGCAATGAGCAGTTCTTC.

This clone was seen more than once but under ten times. V gene TRBV5-4 combines with J gene TRBJ1-2; TRBD1 matches at 9 bases. V lost 4 bases to trimming and J lost 5 bases; unmatched junction nucleotides: 6. This CDR3 has 14 amino acids. Germline values: CDR1 SGHNT, CDR2 YYREEE (reference sequence). The CDR3 region is CASSPGQGRYGYTF. The CDR3 DNA reads as TGTGCCAGCAGCCCCGGACAGGGGCGGTATGGCTACACCTTC.

This chain joins TRBV28 and TRBJ1-5; no reliable D call. The CDR3 is made up of 16 amino acids. Germline V gene lookup returns CDR1 MDHEN and CDR2 SYDVKM. Trimming cost V 5 bases and J 0 bases, with 14 bases left between them. The CDR3 sequence: CASSPLDGNSNQPQHF. CDR3 bases: TGTGCCAGCAGTCCACTGGACGGGAATAGCAATCAGCCCCAGCATTTT.

V and J are TRBV27 and TRBJ2-5; the D gene is possibly TRBD1 (6 bases). V gave up 5 bases and J gave up 0 bases, with 16 bases separating them. Germline CDR1 is MNHEY and CDR2 is SMNVEV (reference sequence). The CDR3 spans 16 residues. CDR3 sequence: CASSLGQRGYQETQYF. The CDR3 DNA reads as TGTGCCAGCAGTCTTGGACAGCGAGGGTACCAAGAGACCCAGTACTTC.

In DNA form, the CDR3 reads TGTGCCAGCAGACGACTAGCGGGGGGCTCCTACGAGCAGTACTTC. This gives the protein CASRRLAGGSYEQYF. This sequence joins TRBV27 and TRBJ2-7, with 13 nucleotides matching TRBD2. Germline V gives CDR1 MNHEY, CDR2 SMNVEV (reference sequence). V dropped 6 bases and J dropped 0; count of bases not matched to a gene: 2. CDR3 length: 15 residues.

This clone was recorded only once. This sequence joins TRBV19 and TRBJ2-3, with 12 bases fitting TRBD1. J gave up 6 bases and V 3 bases, and 7 bases lay outside the gene matches. CDR3 length equals 16 residues. The germline gives CDR1 LNHDA, CDR2 SQIVND (reference sequence). For the CDR3, the DNA is TGTGCCAGTAGTATGGGGACAGGGGGCCACAGGGATACGCAGTATTTT. It encodes CASSMGTGGHRDTQYF.

The chain employs TRBV30 and TRBJ1-5; 9 nucleotides align to TRBD1. Germline lookup yields CDR1 GTSNPN and CDR2 SVGIG (reference sequence). This CDR3 contains 14 residues. Trimming took 4 bases from V and 5 from J; bases not matched to a gene: 6. The CDR3 DNA follows: TGTGCCTGGACCGGGACAGGGAGTCATCAGCCCCAGCATTTT. Amino acid sequence: CAWTGTGSHQPQHF.

The genes are TRBV15 and TRBJ2-7, with 9 positions matching TRBD2. Germline V CDR1 and CDR2: LNHNV, YYDKDF (reference sequence). This CDR3 is built from 15 residues. J lost 1 base, V lost 8 bases, and 9 bases had no gene match. CDR3 in amino acids: CATRSGRFSSYEQYF. For the CDR3, the DNA is TGTGCCACCCGGAGCGGGAGGTTTTCTTCCTACGAGCAGTACTTC.

The chain is built from TRBV4-1 and TRBJ2-1; possible D gene TRBD2, 6 bases. The germline V and J ends were trimmed by 3 bases and 6 bases, with 15 bases remaining between them. Looked up from germline, CDR1 is MGHRA and CDR2 is YSYEKL. The CDR3 is made up of 15 amino acids. The CDR3 DNA reads as TGCGCCAGCAGCCATCCCGGGACTCGGACCAATGAGCAGTTCTTC. It codes for CASSHPGTRTNEQFF.

As regards this clone: Other DNA sequences in this specimen translate into the identical CDR3. The V and J genes are TRBV4-2 and TRBJ2-3; maybe TRBD2 (6 bases). The V gene lost 1 base and the J gene lost 3 bases, with 11 bases spanning the gap. The CDR3 is made up of 15 amino acids. Germline CDR1 LGHNA, CDR2 YNFKEQ. CDR3 nucleotide sequence: TGTGCCAGCAGCCAAGGTACGGGAGTTACAGATACGCAGTATTTT. Its protein product is CASSQGTGVTDTQYF.

V gene TRBV5-6 combines with J gene TRBJ1-2; 12 positions agree with TRBD1. Trimming removed 2 bases from V and 8 bases from J; junction bases left unmatched: 13. The CDR3 runs to 17 residues. Germline V gene data show CDR1 as SGHDT and CDR2 as YYEEEE. Here the CDR3 DNA reads TGTGCCAGCAGCTTTCCCGGGACAGGGGGCGCAGTAATAGGCTACACCTTC. This encodes CASSFPGTGGAVIGYTF.

The chain uses TRBV4-2 and TRBJ2-3; perhaps TRBD2 as D (6 bases). CDR3 size: 15 residues. V was trimmed by 0 bases and J by 4 bases, leaving 11 bases between them. Germline V gene sequence: CDR1 LGHNA, CDR2 YNFKEQ. The DNA for the CDR3 is TGTGCCAGCAGCCAAGAACCAGCGGGCGCAGATACGCAGTATTTT. As protein: CASSQEPAGADTQYF.

This chain joins TRBV11-3 and TRBJ2-1; TRBD2 matches 7 bases. Per germline, CDR1 SGHNT and CDR2 YENEEA. This CDR3 region has 12 residues. Trimming removed 4 bases from V and 10 bases from J; junction bases left unmatched: 4. CDR3 DNA sequence: TGTGCCAGCAGCTATACAGCGGGGGAGCAGTTCTTC. Translating it yields CASSYTAGEQFF.

The chain employs TRBV27 and TRBJ1-5, with D hard to call. V was pared by 3 bases and J by 3 bases, with 6 bases between. There are 13 residues in the CDR3. Germline CDR1 MNHEY, CDR2 SMNVEV (reference sequence). The CDR3 spells CASSFSFNQPQHF. DNA for the CDR3: TGTGCCAGCAGTTTTAGCTTCAATCAGCCCCAGCATTTT.

This clone came up once. The chain couples TRBV5-1 to TRBJ1-4; D might be TRBD1 (5 bases). Trimming pared 4 bases from V and 5 bases from J, leaving 15 bases between. Per the germline V gene, CDR1 is SGHRS and CDR2 is YFSETQ. This CDR3 comprises 15 residues. CDR3 residues: CASSEGREGNEKLFF. CDR3 coding DNA: TGCGCCAGCAGCGAAGGACGGGAGGGGAATGAAAAACTGTTTTTT.

This rearrangement joins TRBV28 to TRBJ2-4; D may be TRBD1 (7 bases). There are 14 residues in the CDR3. The germline gives CDR1 MDHEN, CDR2 SYDVKM. The ends were cut back, 8 bases at V and 2 bases at J, with 13 bases in the middle. The CDR3 DNA reads TGTGCCAGCGAGACAGGGAGGCCCAAAAACATTCAGTACTTC. Translated: CASETGRPKNIQYF.

This rearrangement joins TRBV2 to TRBJ1-3, with D possibly TRBD1 on 6 matching bases. The CDR3 sequence is 13 residues long. Germline V CDR1 and CDR2: SNHLY, FYNNEI. Trimming left V 6 bases short and J 4 bases short, with 10 bases between. The CDR3 here is CASRGAEGNTIYF. CDR3 nucleotides: TGTGCCAGCAGGGGGGCAGAAGGAAACACCATATATTTT.

The genes are TRBV5-1 and TRBJ2-5, with TRBD1 identical over 7 bases. V trimming: 0 bases; J trimming: 4 bases; junction bases outside the gene matches: 9. The CDR3 is made up of 16 amino acids. The V gene's germline CDR1 is SGHRS and CDR2 YFSETQ. As DNA, the CDR3 is TGCGCCAGCAGCTTGGAATACAGGGGACCCAGAGAGACCCAGTACTTC. Its translation: CASSLEYRGPRETQYF. The whole variable domain, filled in from reference TRBV5-1 and TRBJ2-5, reads KAGVTQTPRYLIKTRGQQVTLSCSPISGHRSVSWYQQTPGQGLQFLFEYFSETQRNKGNFPGRFSGRQFSNSRSEMNVSTLELGDSALYLCASSLEYRGPRETQYFGPGTRLLVL.

This clone came up a few times. The J gene is TRBJ1-3, the V gene TRBV4-3; D remains unclear. The germline V gene encodes CDR1 LGHNA and CDR2 YSLEER. The CDR3 is 16 residues long. Trimming removed 2 bases from V and 4 bases from J, with 15 bases in between. The CDR3 coding sequence is TGCGCCAGCAGCCAACAGTTGTTGGGCGCCGGAAACACCATATATTTT. This codes for CASSQQLLGAGNTIYF.

Regarding this clone: In the same sample, other DNA sequences code for this CDR3. The chain joins TRBV18 to TRBJ1-1; 7 bases match TRBD1. CDR1 and CDR2 from the germline V gene are KGHSH and LQKENI. The CDR3 totals 13 residues. The V and J ends lost 6 bases and 2 bases, in that order; junction bases with no gene match: 3. This chain's CDR3 is CASSRQGNTEAFF. The CDR3 bases are TGTGCCAGCTCCCGACAGGGAAACACTGAAGCTTTCTTT.